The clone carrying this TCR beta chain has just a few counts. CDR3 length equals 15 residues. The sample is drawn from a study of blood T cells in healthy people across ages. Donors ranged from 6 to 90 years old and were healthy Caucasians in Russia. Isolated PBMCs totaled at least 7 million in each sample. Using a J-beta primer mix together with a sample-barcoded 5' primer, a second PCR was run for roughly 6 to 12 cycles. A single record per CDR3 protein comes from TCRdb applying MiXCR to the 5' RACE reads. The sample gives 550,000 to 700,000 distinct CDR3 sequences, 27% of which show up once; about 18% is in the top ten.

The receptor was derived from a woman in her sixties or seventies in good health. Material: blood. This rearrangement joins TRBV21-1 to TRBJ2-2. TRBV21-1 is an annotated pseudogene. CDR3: CASSKCRVDTGELFF. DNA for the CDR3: TGTGCCAGCAGCAAATGTCGGGTCGACACCGGGGAGCTGTTTTTT.